The 12 T cell receptor beta chains given below trace back to one sample, sequenced in a study of vaccination and CD4 T cells after COVID-19. The Oncomine TCR Beta short-read assay was applied to DNA of cultured CD4+ T cells. TCRdb used MiXCR to reprocess the PCR reads, holding one entry per CDR3 protein. The sample shows roughly 15,000 distinct CDR3 sequences, 60% of them seen only once. Documented treatment: approximately 10-day PBMC culture with coronavirus spike peptide pools or control peptides (ViraFEST assay). Their antigens remain unidentified. Sequenced material: CD4+ T cells from blood, cultured in vitro. The source is a human donor who had recovered from COVID-19.

The chain couples TRBV21-1 to TRBJ2-7. TRBV21-1 is noted as a pseudogene. This CDR3 is built from 11 residues. CDR3 DNA: TGTGCCAGCAGCAAAGGGTACGAGCAGTACTTC. It specifies CASSKGYEQYF.

The chain couples TRBV6-1 to TRBJ1-2; TRBD1 matches 7 bases. The length of the CDR3 is 15 residues. V shed 6 bases and J 6 bases; nucleotides not matched to a gene: 13. Germline V gene sequence: CDR1 MNHNS, CDR2 SASEGT. CDR3 in DNA: TGTGCCAGCAGAAGACCCAGTGAGACAGGGAATGGCTACACCTTC. Its protein is CASRRPSETGNGYTF.

The chain uses TRBV2 and TRBJ2-1, with no clear D. The CDR3 is made up of 11 amino acids. Germline V lookup: CDR1 SNHLY, CDR2 FYNNEI. The V end was cut by 6 bases, the J end by 8 bases, with 8 bases between. CDR3 DNA sequence: TGTGCCAGCAGCTCGGTGGATGAGCAGTTCTTC. It is translated as CASSSVDEQFF.

The chain employs TRBV25-1 and TRBJ1-1; possible D gene TRBD1, 5 bases. Germline CDR1 reads MGHDK; CDR2 reads SYGVNS. With 5 bases removed from V and 5 bases from J, the gap between germline ends came to 21 bases. This CDR3 is built from 16 residues. The CDR3 region is CASSPAAGTKLTEAFF. In DNA form, the CDR3 reads TGTGCCAGCAGTCCCGCGGCTGGGACCAAGTTAACTGAAGCTTTCTTT.

CDR3 region: CASSLASQVRYGYTF. The CDR3 DNA is TGTGCCAGCAGTTTAGCTTCACAGGTGCGATATGGCTACACCTTC. The chain combines TRBV28 with TRBJ1-2, with a tentative D call TRBD1 (5 bases). CDR1 MDHEN and CDR2 SYDVKM come from the germline V gene. The V end lost 2 bases, the J end lost 5 bases, and 15 bases lay between the germline ends. The CDR3 has 15 residues.

The chain employs TRBV6-5 and TRBJ2-7; D possibly corresponds to TRBD2 (6 bases). CDR1 MNHEY and CDR2 SVGAGI come from the germline V gene. The CDR3 length is 13 residues. Trimming stripped 2 bases from V and 1 base from J, with 6 bases between. The CDR3 DNA reads TGTGCCAGCAGTTACGGGGGGTCCTACGAGCAGTACTTC. Protein sequence: CASSYGGSYEQYF.

This clonotype has more than one count but fewer than ten. CDR3 loop: CSASGTGQFSSPLHF. The CDR3, as DNA: TGCAGTGCTAGTGGAACGGGACAGTTTTCTTCACCCCTCCACTTT. The gene calls are TRBV20-1 and TRBJ1-6, with 7 bases aligning to TRBD1. With V trimmed by 3 bases and J by 9 bases, 11 bases remained unmatched. Germline CDR1 DFQATT, CDR2 SNEGSKA (reference sequence). CDR3 size: 15 residues.

This chain links TRBV15 with TRBJ1-4; the D gene is possibly TRBD1 (5 bases). Germline CDR1 reads LNHNV; CDR2 reads YYDKDF (reference sequence). The CDR3 is 15 residues long. The V end was cut by 2 bases, the J end by 6 bases, with 13 bases between. The CDR3 spells CATSRSGNLDEKLFF. In DNA, the CDR3 is TGTGCCACCAGCAGATCAGGGAACCTTGATGAAAAACTGTTTTTT.

The chain combines TRBV5-4 with TRBJ1-2, with D unclear. In germline, CDR1 is SGHNT, CDR2 YYREEE (reference sequence). Trimming removed 0 bases at V and 9 bases at J, with 18 bases between. CDR3 length: 15 residues. The CDR3 DNA sequence: TGTGCCAGCAGCTTGGCGGGTCTGCATAGAGGGAGCTACACCTTC. This codes for CASSLAGLHRGSYTF.

The rearrangement links TRBV7-9 to TRBJ2-1; weak D call: TRBD2 (5 bases). CDR1 SEHNR and CDR2 FQNEAQ come from the germline V gene (reference sequence). The V and J ends lost 3 bases and 3 bases respectively, with 12 bases between them. This CDR3 has 15 amino acids. This CDR3 is CASSFTSGLYNEQFF. The CDR3 DNA is TGTGCCAGCAGCTTTACGAGCGGACTCTACAATGAGCAGTTCTTC.

The chain couples TRBV4-3 to TRBJ1-5; D possibly corresponds to TRBD1 (5 bases). This CDR3 has 15 residues. Germline V gene data show CDR1 as LGHNA and CDR2 as YSLEER. Trimming left V 0 bases short and J 6 bases short, with 12 bases between. The CDR3 sequence is CASSQDGQGSQPQHF. The CDR3 DNA sequence: TGCGCCAGCAGCCAAGATGGCCAGGGCTCTCAGCCCCAGCATTTT.

The J gene is TRBJ2-3, the V gene TRBV25-1; 11 bases line up with TRBD2. This CDR3 is built from 16 residues. CDR1 is MGHDK, CDR2 SYGVNS, per germline. With 1 base clipped from V and 5 bases from J, the junction kept 5 bases outside the gene matches. The chain's CDR3 is CASSESRLAGRDTQYF. CDR3 sequence (DNA): TGTGCCAGCAGTGAATCTCGACTAGCGGGGCGAGATACGCAGTATTTT.